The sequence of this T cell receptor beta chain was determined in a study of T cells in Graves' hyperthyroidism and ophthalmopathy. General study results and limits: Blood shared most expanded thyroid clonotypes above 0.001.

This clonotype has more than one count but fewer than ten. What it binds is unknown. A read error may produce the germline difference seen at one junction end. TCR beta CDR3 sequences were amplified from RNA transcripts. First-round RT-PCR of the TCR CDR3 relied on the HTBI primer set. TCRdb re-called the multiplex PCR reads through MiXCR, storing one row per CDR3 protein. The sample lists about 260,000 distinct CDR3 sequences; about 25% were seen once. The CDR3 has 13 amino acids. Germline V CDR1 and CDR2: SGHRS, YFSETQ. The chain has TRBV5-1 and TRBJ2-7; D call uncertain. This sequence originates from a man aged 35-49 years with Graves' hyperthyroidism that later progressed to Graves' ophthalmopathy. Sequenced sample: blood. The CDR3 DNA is TGCGCCAGCAGCTTGACCTTGATCCACGAGCAGCACTTC. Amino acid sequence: CASSLTLIHEQHF.